This T cell receptor (beta chain) was captured in a study of CD8+ T cells in alopecia areata. General study results and limits: Mice gave a clearer picture of TCR sharing than patients did, possibly for HLA-related reasons.

In each case, RNA was isolated and then reverse transcribed into cDNA as the sequencing template. TCRdb's copy holds only in-frame clones and misses some; the assay was immunoSEQ multiplex PCR. In the table there are roughly 150,000 clones, approximately 60% of which are singletons. A word on this clone: Its specificity is unknown.

In germline, CDR1 is MNHNY, CDR2 SVGAGI (reference sequence). This CDR3 comprises 12 residues. The germline V and J ends were trimmed by 5 bases and 4 bases, with 8 bases remaining between them. The sequence was collected from a human donor in good health. Input material: CD4+ T cells sorted from blood. This chain uses TRBV6-6 with TRBJ1-1; no definite D call. Written as DNA, the CDR3 is TGTGCCAGCAGTGAGATCGGCACTGAAGCTTTCTTT. This codes for CASSEIGTEAFF.